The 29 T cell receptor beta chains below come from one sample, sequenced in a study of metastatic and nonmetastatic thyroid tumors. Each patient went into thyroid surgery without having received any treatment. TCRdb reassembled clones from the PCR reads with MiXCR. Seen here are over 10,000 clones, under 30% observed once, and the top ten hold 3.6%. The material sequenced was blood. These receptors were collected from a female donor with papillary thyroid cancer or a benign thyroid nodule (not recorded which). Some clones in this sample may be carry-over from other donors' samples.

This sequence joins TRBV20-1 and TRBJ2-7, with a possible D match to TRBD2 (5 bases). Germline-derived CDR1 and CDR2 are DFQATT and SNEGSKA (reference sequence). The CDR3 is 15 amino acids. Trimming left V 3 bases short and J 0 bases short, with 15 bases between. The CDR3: CSASGVPGISYEQYF. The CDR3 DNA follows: TGCAGTGCTAGCGGGGTGCCCGGTATCTCCTACGAGCAGTACTTC.

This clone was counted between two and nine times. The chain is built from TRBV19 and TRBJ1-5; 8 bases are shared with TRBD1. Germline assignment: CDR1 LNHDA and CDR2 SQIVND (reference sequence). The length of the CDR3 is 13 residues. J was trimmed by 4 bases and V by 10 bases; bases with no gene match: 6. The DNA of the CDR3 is TGTGCCACCTCGGACAGGGAAAATCAGCCCCAGCATTTT. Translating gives CATSDRENQPQHF.

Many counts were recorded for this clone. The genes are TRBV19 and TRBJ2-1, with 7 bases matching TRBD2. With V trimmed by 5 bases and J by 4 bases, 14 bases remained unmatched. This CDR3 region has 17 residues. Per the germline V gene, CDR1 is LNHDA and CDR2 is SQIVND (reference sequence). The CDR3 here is CASSANRGGGGYNEQFF. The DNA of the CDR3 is TGTGCCAGTAGTGCCAATAGAGGAGGCGGGGGTTACAATGAGCAGTTCTTC.

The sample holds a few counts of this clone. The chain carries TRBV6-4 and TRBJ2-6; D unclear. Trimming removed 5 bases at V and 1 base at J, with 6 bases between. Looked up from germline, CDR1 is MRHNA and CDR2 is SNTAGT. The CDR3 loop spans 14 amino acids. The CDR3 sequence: CASSRDSGANVLTF. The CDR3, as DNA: TGTGCCAGCAGTAGGGATTCTGGGGCCAACGTCCTGACTTTC.

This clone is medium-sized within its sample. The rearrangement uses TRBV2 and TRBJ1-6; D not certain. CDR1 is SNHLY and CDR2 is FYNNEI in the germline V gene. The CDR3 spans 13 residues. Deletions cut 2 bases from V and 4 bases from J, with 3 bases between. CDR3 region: CASSEQYNSPLHF. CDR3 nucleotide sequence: TGTGCCAGCAGTGAACAATATAATTCACCCCTCCACTTT.

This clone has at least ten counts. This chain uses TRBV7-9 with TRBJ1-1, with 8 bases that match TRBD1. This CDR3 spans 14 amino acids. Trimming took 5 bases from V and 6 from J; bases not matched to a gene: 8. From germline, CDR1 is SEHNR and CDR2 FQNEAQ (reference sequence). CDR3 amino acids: CASSIGTGGPEAFF. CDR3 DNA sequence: TGTGCCAGCAGCATTGGGACAGGCGGACCTGAAGCTTTCTTT.

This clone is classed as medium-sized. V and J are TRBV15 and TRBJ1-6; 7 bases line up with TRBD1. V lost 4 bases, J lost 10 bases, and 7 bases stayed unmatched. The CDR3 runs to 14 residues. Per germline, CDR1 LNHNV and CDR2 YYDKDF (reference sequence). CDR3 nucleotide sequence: TGTGCCACCAGCATTCGTCAGGGGGACTCACCCCTCCACTTT. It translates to CATSIRQGDSPLHF.

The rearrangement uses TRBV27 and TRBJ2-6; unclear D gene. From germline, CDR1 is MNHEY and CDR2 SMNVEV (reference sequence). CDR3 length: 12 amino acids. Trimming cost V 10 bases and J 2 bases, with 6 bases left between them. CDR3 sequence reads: CATSTGANVLTF. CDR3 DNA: TGTGCCACCTCGACTGGGGCCAACGTCCTGACTTTC.

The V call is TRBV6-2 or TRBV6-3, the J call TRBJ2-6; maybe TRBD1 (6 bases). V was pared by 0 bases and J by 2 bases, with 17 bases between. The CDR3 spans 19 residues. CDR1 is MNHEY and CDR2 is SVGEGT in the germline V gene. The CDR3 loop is CASSYSGRGLFTGANVLTF. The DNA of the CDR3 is TGTGCCAGCAGTTACTCGGGCAGGGGCCTTTTTACTGGGGCCAACGTCCTGACTTTC.

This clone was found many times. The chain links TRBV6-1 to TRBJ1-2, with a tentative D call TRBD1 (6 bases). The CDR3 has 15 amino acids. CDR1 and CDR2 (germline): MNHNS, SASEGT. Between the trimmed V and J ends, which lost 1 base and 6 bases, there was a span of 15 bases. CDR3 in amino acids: CASSEGETGLNGYTF. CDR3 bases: TGTGCCAGCAGTGAAGGGGAGACAGGTTTAAATGGCTACACCTTC.

CDR3 coding DNA: TGTGCCAGCAGCCAAGACGCCCATTCCTCCTACGAGCAGTACTTC. Protein sequence: CASSQDAHSSYEQYF. V and J are TRBV28 and TRBJ2-7; D remains unclear. Per the germline V gene, CDR1 is MDHEN and CDR2 is SYDVKM. The V and J ends lost 6 bases and 0 bases respectively, with 15 bases between them. The CDR3 consists of 15 residues.

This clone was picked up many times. CDR3 amino acids: CASSLAGGMGTEAFF. For the CDR3, the DNA is TGTGCCAGCAGCTTAGCGGGGGGTATGGGCACTGAAGCTTTCTTT. The rearrangement links TRBV7-2 to TRBJ1-1; weak D call: TRBD1 (5 bases). Germline CDR1 is SGHTA and CDR2 is FQGNSA. CDR3 length: 15 amino acids. With 0 bases removed from V and 4 bases from J, the gap between germline ends came to 12 bases.

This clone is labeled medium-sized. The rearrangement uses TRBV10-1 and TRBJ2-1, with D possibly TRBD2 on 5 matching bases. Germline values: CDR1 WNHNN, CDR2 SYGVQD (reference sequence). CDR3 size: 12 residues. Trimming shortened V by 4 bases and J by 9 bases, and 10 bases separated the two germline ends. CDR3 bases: TGCGCCAGCAGTGCTCGGGGTGGTGAGCAGTTCTTC. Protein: CASSARGGEQFF.

CDR3 DNA sequence: TGTGCCAGCAGTTGGACAGTCTCTGGGGGAGGGTCGACCGGGGAGCTGTTTTTT. Amino acids: CASSWTVSGGGSTGELFF. The rearrangement joins TRBV6-6 to TRBJ2-2, with D possibly being TRBD2 (7 bases). The CDR3 runs to 18 residues. CDR1 is MNHNY and CDR2 is SVGAGI in the germline V gene (reference sequence). V was cut by 4 bases and J by 5 bases, with 23 bases left in between.

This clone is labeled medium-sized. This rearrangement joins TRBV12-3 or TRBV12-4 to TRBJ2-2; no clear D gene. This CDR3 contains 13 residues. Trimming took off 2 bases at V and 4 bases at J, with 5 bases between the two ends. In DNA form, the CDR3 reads TGTGCCAGCAGTTTATTCTCCACCGGGGAGCTGTTTTTT. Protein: CASSLFSTGELFF.

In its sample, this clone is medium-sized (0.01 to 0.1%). The CDR3 here is CSARDSGLSYGYTF. The CDR3 DNA sequence: TGCAGTGCTAGAGATTCGGGCCTCAGCTATGGCTACACCTTC. The chain is built from TRBV20-1 and TRBJ1-2, with D hard to call. V dropped 0 bases and J dropped 4 bases, with 12 bases sitting between them. Germline CDR1 and CDR2: DFQATT and SNEGSKA (reference sequence). The length of the CDR3 is 14 residues.

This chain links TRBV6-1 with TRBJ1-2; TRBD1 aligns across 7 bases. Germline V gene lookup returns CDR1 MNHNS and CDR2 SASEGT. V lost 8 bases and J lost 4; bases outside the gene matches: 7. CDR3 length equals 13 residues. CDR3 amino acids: CASGGQDCYGYTF. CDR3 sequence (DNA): TGTGCCAGCGGAGGACAGGACTGCTATGGCTACACCTTC.

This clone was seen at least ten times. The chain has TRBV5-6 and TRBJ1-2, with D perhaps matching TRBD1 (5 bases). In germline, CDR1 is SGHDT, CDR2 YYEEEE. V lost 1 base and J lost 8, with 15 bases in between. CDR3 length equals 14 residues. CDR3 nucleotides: TGTGCCAGCAGCTTGCAGGGAGGCAAAGGGGGCTACACCTTC. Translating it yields CASSLQGGKGGYTF.

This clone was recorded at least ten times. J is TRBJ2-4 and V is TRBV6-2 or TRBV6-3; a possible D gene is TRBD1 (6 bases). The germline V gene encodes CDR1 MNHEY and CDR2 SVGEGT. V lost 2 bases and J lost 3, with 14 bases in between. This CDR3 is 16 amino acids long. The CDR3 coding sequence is TGTGCCAGCAGTTACGTACAGGGTGGGGACAAAAACATTCAGTACTTC. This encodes CASSYVQGGDKNIQYF.

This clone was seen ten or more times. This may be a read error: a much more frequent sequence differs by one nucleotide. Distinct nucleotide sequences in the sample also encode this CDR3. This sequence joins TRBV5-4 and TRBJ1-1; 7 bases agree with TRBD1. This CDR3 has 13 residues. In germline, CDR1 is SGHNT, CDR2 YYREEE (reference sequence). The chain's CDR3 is CASRQGGDTEAFF. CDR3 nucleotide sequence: TGCGCCAGCAGACAGGGTGGGGACACTGAAGCTTTCTTT. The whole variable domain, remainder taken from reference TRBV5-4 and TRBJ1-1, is ETGVTQSPTHLIKTRGQQVTLRCSSQSGHNTVSWYQQALGQGPQFIFQYYREEENGRGNFPPRFSGLQFPNYSSELNVNALELDDSALYLCASRQGGDTEAFFGQGTRLTVV.

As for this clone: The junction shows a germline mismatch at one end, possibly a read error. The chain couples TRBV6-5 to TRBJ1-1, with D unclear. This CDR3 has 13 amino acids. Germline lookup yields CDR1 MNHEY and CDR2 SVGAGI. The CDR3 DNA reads TGTGCCAGCAGTTTACAGAGGAACAATGACGCTTTATTT. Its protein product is CASSLQRNNDALF.

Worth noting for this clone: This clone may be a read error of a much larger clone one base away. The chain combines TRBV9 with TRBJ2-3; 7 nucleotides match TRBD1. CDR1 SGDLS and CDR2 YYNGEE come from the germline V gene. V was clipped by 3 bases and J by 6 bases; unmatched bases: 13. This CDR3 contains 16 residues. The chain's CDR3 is CASSAQTGAWWDTQYF. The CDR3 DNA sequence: TGTGCCAGCAGCGCACAAACAGGGGCTTGGTGGGATACGCAGTATTTT.

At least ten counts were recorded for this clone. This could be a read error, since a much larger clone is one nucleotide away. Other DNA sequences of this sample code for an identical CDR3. The CDR3 nucleotides are TGCAGTGCCAGACAAACAGGCAATCAGCCCCAGCATTTT. It is translated as CSARQTGNQPQHF. The V and J genes are TRBV20-1 and TRBJ1-5; no reliable D call. Per the germline V gene, CDR1 is DFQATT and CDR2 is SNEGSKA (reference sequence). V lost 6 bases, J lost 2 bases, and 11 bases lay in between. This CDR3 has 13 amino acids.

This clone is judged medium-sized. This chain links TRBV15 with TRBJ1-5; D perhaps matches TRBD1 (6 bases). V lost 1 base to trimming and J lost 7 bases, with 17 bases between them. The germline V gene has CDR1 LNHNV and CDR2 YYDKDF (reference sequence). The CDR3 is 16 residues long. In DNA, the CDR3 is TGTGCCACCAGCAGAGGAAATCCCCGGGACATGCAGCCCCAGCATTTT. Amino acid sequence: CATSRGNPRDMQPQHF.

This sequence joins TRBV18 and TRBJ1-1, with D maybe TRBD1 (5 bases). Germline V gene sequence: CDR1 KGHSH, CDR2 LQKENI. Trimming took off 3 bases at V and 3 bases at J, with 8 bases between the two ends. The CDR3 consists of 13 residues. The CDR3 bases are TGTGCCAGCTCACCGGCGGGGGACACTGAAGCTTTCTTT. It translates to CASSPAGDTEAFF. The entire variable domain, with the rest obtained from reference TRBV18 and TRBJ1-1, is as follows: NAGVMQNPRHLVRRRGQEARLRCSPMKGHSHVYWYRQLPEEGLKFMVYLQKENIIDESGMPKERFSAEFPKEGPSILRIQQVVRGDSAAYFCASSPAGDTEAFFGQGTRLTVV.

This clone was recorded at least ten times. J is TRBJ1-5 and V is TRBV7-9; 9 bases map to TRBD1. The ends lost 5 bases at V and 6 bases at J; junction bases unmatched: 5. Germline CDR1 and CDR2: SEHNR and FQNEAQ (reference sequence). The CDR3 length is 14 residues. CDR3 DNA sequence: TGTGCCAGCAGCGTCGGGACAGGGAGTCAGCCCCAGCATTTT. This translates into CASSVGTGSQPQHF. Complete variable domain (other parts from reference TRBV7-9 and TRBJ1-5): DTGVSQNPRHKITKRGQNVTFRCDPISEHNRLYWYRQTLGQGPEFLTYFQNEAQLEKSRLLSDRFSAERPKGSFSTLEIQRTEQGDSAMYLCASSVGTGSQPQHFGDGTRLSIL.

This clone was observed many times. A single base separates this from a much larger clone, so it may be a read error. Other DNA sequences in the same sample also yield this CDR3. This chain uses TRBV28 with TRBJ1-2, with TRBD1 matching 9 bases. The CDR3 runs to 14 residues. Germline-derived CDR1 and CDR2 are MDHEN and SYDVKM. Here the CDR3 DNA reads TGTGCCAGCAGACGGGACAGGGTGGACTATGGCTATACCTTC. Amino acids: CASRRDRVDYGYTF.

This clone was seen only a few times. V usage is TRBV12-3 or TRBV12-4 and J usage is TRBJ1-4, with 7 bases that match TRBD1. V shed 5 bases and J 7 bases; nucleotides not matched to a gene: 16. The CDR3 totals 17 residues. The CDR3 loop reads CASSPSLLPQGVEKLFF. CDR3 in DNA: TGTGCCAGCAGTCCCTCCTTGCTCCCCCAGGGGGTTGAAAAACTGTTTTTT.

As DNA, the CDR3 is TGTGCCAGCAGCGATTGGACAGATTCAAATGAAAAACTGTTTTTT. It encodes CASSDWTDSNEKLFF. The V gene is TRBV7-9, the J gene TRBJ1-4, with D perhaps matching TRBD1 (6 bases). Germline-derived CDR1 and CDR2 are SEHNR and FQNEAQ (reference sequence). V was clipped by 5 bases and J by 5 bases, with 15 bases between them. The CDR3 consists of 15 residues.